This T cell receptor beta chain derives from a study of regulatory T cells in long-lasting Graves disease. Time point defined: newly diagnosed GD, antithyroid drugs for less than 3 months. Extracted PBMC RNA gave rise to the TCR library. V was clipped by 5 bases and J by 4 bases; unmatched bases: 8. Per the germline V gene, CDR1 is SQVTM and CDR2 is ANQGSEA. The CDR3 sequence is 14 residues long. TCR beta libraries were built with iRepertoire HTBI primers and Arm-PCR of CDR3 regions. From the multiplex PCR reads, TCRdb called clonotypes with MiXCR, one entry per CDR3 protein. This table holds around 360,000 distinct CDR3 sequences, roughly 16% found once. Study-level points and caveats: Whereas new patients shared roughly 910 public clonotypes, persistent patients shared more, at about 2,700.

Note on this clonotype: Its antigen is undetermined.

The sample also formed part of further work on T cells in Graves' hyperthyroidism and ophthalmopathy. This second report adds: A set of HTBI primers served as the primers for a first-round RT-PCR of the TCR CDR3.

The rearrangement joins TRBV29-1 to TRBJ2-3; TRBD2 matches 8 bases. The sequencing here drew on peripheral blood mononuclear cells (PBMCs), taken at new diagnosis, from a patient treated with antithyroid drugs. This TCR derives from a woman aged 18-35 years with Graves disease. This CDR3 reads CSVMSGGVADTQYF. The CDR3 DNA follows: TGCAGCGTTATGAGCGGGGGAGTGGCAGATACGCAGTATTTT.